This T cell receptor beta chain comes out of a study of blood T cell repertoires in COVID-19. On the study more broadly: PBMCs, B-cell-depleted T cells, or T cells were the source of the cDNA or gDNA that made up the material.

Measured with immunoSEQ multiplex PCR; TCRdb has only the in-frame clones, and not every one. The sample has roughly 80,000 clones; about 85% are singletons. The receptor was isolated from a woman in her sixties or seventies with acute or convalescent COVID-19. Sequencing used peripheral blood.

CDR3 region: CASRKDSAYNSPLHF. As DNA, the CDR3 is TGTGCCAGTAGGAAAGACAGCGCCTATAATTCACCCCTCCACTTT. The chain has TRBV19 and TRBJ1-6, with D possibly matching TRBD1 (5 bases). V lost 6 bases and J 2 bases, leaving 11 bases between the germline ends. This CDR3 contains 15 residues. CDR1 and CDR2 (germline): LNHDA, SQIVND (reference sequence).